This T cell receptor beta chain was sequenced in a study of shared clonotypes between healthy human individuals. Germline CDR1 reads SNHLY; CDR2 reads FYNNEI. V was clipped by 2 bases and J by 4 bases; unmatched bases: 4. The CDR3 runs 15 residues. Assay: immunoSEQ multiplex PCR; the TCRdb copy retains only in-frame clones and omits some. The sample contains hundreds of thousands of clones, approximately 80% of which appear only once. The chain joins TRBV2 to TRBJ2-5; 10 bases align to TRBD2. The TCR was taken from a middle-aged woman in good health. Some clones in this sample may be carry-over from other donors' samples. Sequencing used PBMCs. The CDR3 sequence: CASSEWIAGGETQYF. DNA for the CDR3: TGTGCCAGCAGTGAATGGATAGCGGGAGGAGAGACCCAGTACTTC. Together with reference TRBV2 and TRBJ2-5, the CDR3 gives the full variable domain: EPEVTQTPSHQVTQMGQEVILRCVPISNHLYFYWYRQILGQKVEFLVSFYNNEISEKSEIFDDQFSVERPDGSNFTLKIRSTKLEDSAMYFCASSEWIAGGETQYFGPGTRLLVL.